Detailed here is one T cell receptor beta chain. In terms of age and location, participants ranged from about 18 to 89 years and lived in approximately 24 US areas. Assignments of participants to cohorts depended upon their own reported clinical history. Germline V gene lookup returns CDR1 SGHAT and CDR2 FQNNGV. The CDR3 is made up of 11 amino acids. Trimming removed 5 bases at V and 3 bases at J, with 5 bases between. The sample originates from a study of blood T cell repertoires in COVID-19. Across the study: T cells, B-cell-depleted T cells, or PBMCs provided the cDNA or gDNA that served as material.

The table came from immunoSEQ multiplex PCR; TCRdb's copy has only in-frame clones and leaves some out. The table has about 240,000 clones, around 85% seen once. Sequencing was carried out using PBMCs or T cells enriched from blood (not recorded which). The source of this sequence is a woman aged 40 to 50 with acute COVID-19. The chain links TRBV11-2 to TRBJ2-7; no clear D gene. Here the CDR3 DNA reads TGTGCCAGCAGCAACGGCTACGAGCAGTACTTC. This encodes CASSNGYEQYF.